This T cell receptor beta chain is drawn from a study of immune evolution from preneoplasia to lung adenocarcinoma. V shed 5 bases, J shed 5 bases, and the junction held 0 bases outside the gene matches. Germline assignment: CDR1 SEHNR and CDR2 FQNEAQ (reference sequence). This CDR3 comprises 12 residues. Repertoires were generated with immunoSEQ multiplex PCR, while TCRdb's copy carries only in-frame clones and drops some. This sample has about 4,900 clones, with roughly four fifths found just once. The genes are TRBV7-9 and TRBJ1-2, with TRBD1 identical over 9 bases. The specimen sequenced was FFPE minimally invasive lung adenocarcinoma tissue. This sequence originates from a person aged 60-79 years with lung adenocarcinoma. The CDR3 loop reads CASSGQGYGYTF. CDR3 nucleotides: TGTGCCAGCAGCGGACAGGGGTATGGCTACACCTTC.